Below are 29 T cell receptor beta chains sequenced from a single sample in a study of shared T cell receptors in the human thymus. The table came from immunoSEQ multiplex PCR; TCRdb's copy has only in-frame clones and leaves some out. The top ten clones hold roughly 0.0094% of a sample with 600,000 or so clones, more than 70% of them seen once. The data were also submitted as part of a second study, on human thymus T cells.

Material: thymocytes. Receptors were obtained from a boy under three years old with a congenital heart defect.

The chain links TRBV6-6 to TRBJ1-2; TRBD1 aligns across 8 bases. CDR1 is MNHNY and CDR2 is SVGAGI in the germline V gene (reference sequence). The trim removed 7 bases at V and 3 bases at J, leaving 10 bases unmatched. This CDR3 comprises 15 residues. The CDR3 reads CASNLSGGADYGYTF. The CDR3 nucleotides are TGTGCCAGCAACCTCTCAGGGGGCGCAGACTATGGCTACACCTTC.

The chain joins TRBV4-1 to TRBJ2-3; perhaps TRBD1 as D (5 bases). This CDR3 spans 19 amino acids. Germline CDR1 reads MGHRA; CDR2 reads YSYEKL. Trimming left V 0 bases short and J 3 bases short, with 22 bases between. This CDR3 is CASSQDGVRSGLGTDTQYF. For the CDR3, the DNA is TGCGCCAGCAGCCAAGACGGCGTAAGGTCAGGGTTAGGTACAGATACGCAGTATTTT.

This clone came up once. This chain links TRBV6-1 with TRBJ2-1; D remains ambiguous. This CDR3 comprises 11 residues. The germline V and J ends were trimmed by 3 bases and 7 bases, with 4 bases remaining between them. Germline loops: CDR1 MNHNS, CDR2 SASEGT. DNA for the CDR3: TGTGCCAGCAGTGACAGAAATGAGCAGTTCTTC. This gives the protein CASSDRNEQFF.

This clone has only a few counts. The chain recombines TRBV18 with TRBJ2-1; D may be TRBD2 (6 bases). V lost 5 bases, J lost 7 bases, and 18 bases lay in between. The germline CDR1 and CDR2 sequences are KGHSH and LQKENI. CDR3 length equals 15 residues. The CDR3 DNA follows: TGTGCCAGCTCAACGGGGACTTCCTCTGGGAATGAGCAGTTCTTC. It codes for CASSTGTSSGNEQFF.

The chain combines TRBV10-2 with TRBJ1-1; 12 nucleotides line up with TRBD1. The CDR3 runs to 15 residues. Germline V gives CDR1 WSHSY, CDR2 SAAADI. Trimming took 5 bases from V and 7 from J; bases not matched to a gene: 8. As DNA, the CDR3 is TGCGCCAGCAGTCTAAAGGGACAGGGGGCCGGTGAAGCTTTCTTT. Translated: CASSLKGQGAGEAFF.

This rearrangement joins TRBV6-6 to TRBJ2-7; a possible D gene is TRBD2 (5 bases). V was pared by 5 bases and J by 0 bases, with 14 bases between. Germline V gene lookup returns CDR1 MNHNY and CDR2 SVGAGI (reference sequence). This CDR3 region has 15 residues. CDR3 region: CASSSKSGSSYEQYF. The CDR3 DNA reads as TGTGCCAGCAGTAGTAAAAGCGGATCCTCCTACGAGCAGTACTTC.

The CDR3 spells CASSAAGSLYNEQFF. In DNA form, the CDR3 reads TGTGCCAGCAGTGCAGCGGGGAGCCTTTACAATGAGCAGTTCTTC. The V gene is TRBV27, the J gene TRBJ2-1, with TRBD2 matching over 7 bases. From germline, CDR1 is MNHEY and CDR2 SMNVEV (reference sequence). Losses at the gene ends were 5 bases for V and 4 bases for J; bases not matched to a gene: 8. This CDR3 has 15 amino acids.

This clone was recorded only once. The J gene is TRBJ1-5, the V gene TRBV4-1, with D perhaps matching TRBD1 (6 bases). This CDR3 region has 15 residues. The germline V gene has CDR1 MGHRA and CDR2 YSYEKL. The V end was cut by 3 bases, the J end by 4 bases, with 13 bases between. The CDR3 loop is CASSHTRGKNQPQHF. The CDR3 region has the DNA TGCGCCAGCAGCCATACGAGGGGGAAAAATCAGCCCCAGCATTTT.

This clone was counted once. V gene TRBV14 combines with J gene TRBJ2-5; TRBD2 agrees at 9 bases. This CDR3 comprises 17 residues. The J segment lost 2 bases and the V segment lost 1 base, leaving 8 bases of the junction unmatched. CDR1 SGHDN and CDR2 FVKESK come from the germline V gene. The chain's CDR3 is CASSQGTSVDLQETQYF. CDR3 nucleotide sequence: TGTGCCAGCAGCCAAGGGACTAGCGTGGATCTGCAAGAGACCCAGTACTTC.

The rearrangement joins TRBV30 to TRBJ2-3, with TRBD2 matching over 7 bases. Germline CDR1 reads GTSNPN; CDR2 reads SVGIG (reference sequence). V shed 4 bases, J shed 4 bases, and the junction held 8 bases outside the gene matches. The CDR3 length is 14 residues. The CDR3 spells CAWTTSWGPDTQYF. The CDR3 DNA reads as TGTGCCTGGACGACTAGCTGGGGCCCAGATACGCAGTATTTT.

The chain carries TRBV15 and TRBJ2-7, with TRBD1 identical over 10 bases. The CDR3 is 19 amino acids. V gave up 3 bases and J gave up 5 bases; unmatched junction bases: 19. Germline V gives CDR1 LNHNV, CDR2 YYDKDF (reference sequence). The CDR3 sequence is CATSSSLPQPGQGLHEQYF. The CDR3 nucleotides are TGTGCCACCAGCAGTTCCCTTCCCCAACCGGGACAGGGGTTACACGAGCAGTACTTC.

The genes are TRBV5-6 and TRBJ1-3; the match to TRBD1 covers 8 bases. The CDR3 is made up of 16 amino acids. CDR1 and CDR2 from the germline V gene are SGHDT and YYEEEE. J gave up 1 base and V 3 bases, and 6 bases lay outside the gene matches. CDR3 region: CASSYTGGRSGNTIYF. The CDR3 DNA reads as TGTGCCAGCAGCTACACAGGGGGAAGGTCTGGAAACACCATATATTTT.

The sample holds a few counts of this clone. The genes are TRBV4-1 and TRBJ1-6, with 10 bases aligning to TRBD1. The V and J ends lost 4 bases and 8 bases, in that order; junction bases with no gene match: 5. Germline V gene sequence: CDR1 MGHRA, CDR2 YSYEKL. The CDR3 is 15 amino acids. The CDR3 loop is CASSPRTGGDSPLHF. CDR3 coding DNA: TGCGCCAGCAGCCCCCGGACAGGGGGTGATTCACCCCTCCACTTT.

The CDR3 DNA is TGTGCCAGCAGTAGGCACTCAGGGGGCACCAACTATGGCTACACCTTC. The encoded protein is CASSRHSGGTNYGYTF. The V call is TRBV27, the J call TRBJ1-2, with 8 bases fitting TRBD1. The CDR3 runs to 16 residues. From germline, CDR1 is MNHEY and CDR2 SMNVEV (reference sequence). V lost 5 bases to trimming and J lost 2 bases; unmatched junction nucleotides: 10.

The chain is built from TRBV29-1 and TRBJ2-1; 9 bases fit TRBD2. Germline V gives CDR1 SQVTM, CDR2 ANQGSEA. The CDR3 contains 17 residues. Losses at the gene ends were 2 bases for V and 0 bases for J; bases not matched to a gene: 8. As DNA, the CDR3 is TGCAGCGTTGAATGTACTAGCGGGCGCATCTCCTACAATGAGCAGTTCTTC. It translates to CSVECTSGRISYNEQFF.

The chain combines TRBV5-4 with TRBJ2-7; 7 bases align to TRBD1. V gave up 3 bases and J gave up 0 bases; unmatched junction bases: 3. Germline V lookup: CDR1 SGHNT, CDR2 YYREEE (reference sequence). The CDR3 consists of 14 residues. CDR3 sequence reads: CASSSRDSSYEQYF. Written as DNA, the CDR3 is TGTGCCAGCAGCTCTCGGGACAGCTCCTACGAGCAGTACTTC.

V usage is TRBV7-9 and J usage is TRBJ1-4; 7 bases fit TRBD1. V shed 5 bases, J shed 8 bases, and the junction held 5 bases outside the gene matches. The CDR3 is 13 amino acids. Germline values: CDR1 SEHNR, CDR2 FQNEAQ (reference sequence). CDR3 sequence reads: CASSPDRLEKLFF. The DNA of the CDR3 is TGTGCCAGCAGCCCGGACAGGTTGGAAAAACTGTTTTTT.

This sequence joins TRBV15 and TRBJ2-3; 11 bases are shared with TRBD2. The germline V gene encodes CDR1 LNHNV and CDR2 YYDKDF (reference sequence). V gave up 3 bases and J gave up 3 bases; unmatched junction bases: 5. This CDR3 has 16 residues. The CDR3 loop is CATSRPLAGETDTQYF. The CDR3 DNA follows: TGTGCCACCAGCAGGCCACTAGCGGGAGAGACAGATACGCAGTATTTT. The whole variable domain, filled in from reference TRBV15 and TRBJ2-3, reads DAMVIQNPRYQVTQFGKPVTLSCSQTLNHNVMYWYQQKSSQAPKLLFHYYDKDFNNEADTPDNFQSRRPNTSFCFLDIRSPGLGDTAMYLCATSRPLAGETDTQYFGPGTRLTVL.

This chain joins TRBV7-2 and TRBJ2-2; 9 nucleotides match TRBD1. Germline assignment: CDR1 SGHTA and CDR2 FQGNSA. V shed 1 base, J shed 4 bases, and the junction held 10 bases outside the gene matches. The CDR3 is 18 amino acids. The CDR3 nucleotides are TGTGCCAGCAGCTTAGAGGGACAGGGAAAAAGCGGCACCGGGGAGCTGTTTTTT. It yields the protein CASSLEGQGKSGTGELFF.

The CDR3 DNA sequence: TGTGCCAGTAGTTTACGACAGGGGCGAGTAGCGCTATACACTGAAGCTTTCTTT. Residues: CASSLRQGRVALYTEAFF. The rearrangement joins TRBV19 to TRBJ1-1; 8 bases fit TRBD1. CDR3 size: 18 residues. Germline V gene lookup returns CDR1 LNHDA and CDR2 SQIVND (reference sequence). After removal of 5 bases from V and 3 bases from J, the junction contained 17 bases not matched to a gene.

The V call is TRBV2, the J call TRBJ2-7; TRBD2 aligns across 9 bases. The germline CDR1 and CDR2 sequences are SNHLY and FYNNEI. CDR3 length: 14 amino acids. V gave up 10 bases and J gave up 7 bases; unmatched junction bases: 14. CDR3 region: CANERVAGDREQYF. The CDR3 bases are TGTGCCAATGAGCGAGTAGCGGGAGATAGGGAGCAGTACTTC.

The genes are TRBV6-5 and TRBJ2-2; weak D call: TRBD2 (6 bases). CDR3 size: 15 residues. The V and J ends lost 2 bases and 6 bases respectively, with 13 bases between them. Germline CDR1 MNHEY, CDR2 SVGAGI. This chain's CDR3 is CASSYVGGASGELFF. CDR3 bases: TGTGCCAGCAGTTACGTCGGGGGTGCGTCCGGGGAGCTGTTTTTT.

This rearrangement joins TRBV15 to TRBJ2-2, with D possibly matching TRBD1 (6 bases). This CDR3 has 18 residues. The germline V gene has CDR1 LNHNV and CDR2 YYDKDF (reference sequence). V shed 3 bases and J shed 5 bases, with 22 bases lying between them. The CDR3 DNA sequence: TGTGCCACCAGCAGGAAATGGGGGACAAGATCGCGAACCGGGGAGCTGTTTTTT. Translated, it gives CATSRKWGTRSRTGELFF.

The chain uses TRBV5-4 and TRBJ1-2; D may be TRBD1 (5 bases). Germline CDR1 is SGHNT and CDR2 is YYREEE (reference sequence). V was shortened by 0 bases and J by 6 bases, with 9 bases between the two germline ends. This CDR3 contains 13 residues. The CDR3 protein is CASSLAPRDGYTF. The DNA of the CDR3 is TGTGCCAGCAGCTTGGCGCCCAGGGATGGCTACACCTTC. The variable domain in full, with the rest retrieved from reference TRBV5-4 and TRBJ1-2, is ETGVTQSPTHLIKTRGQQVTLRCSSQSGHNTVSWYQQALGQGPQFIFQYYREEENGRGNFPPRFSGLQFPNYSSELNVNALELDDSALYLCASSLAPRDGYTFGSGTRLTVV.

This clone occurred once. Other nucleotide sequences in the sample specify the same CDR3. J is TRBJ1-6 and V is TRBV11-2; the match to TRBD1 covers 9 bases. The germline V gene has CDR1 SGHAT and CDR2 FQNNGV. The CDR3 has 16 amino acids. The V segment lost 5 bases and the J segment 7 bases; nucleotides outside the gene matches: 9. The CDR3 sequence is CASSPLTGGPNSPLHF. Here the CDR3 DNA reads TGTGCCAGCAGCCCCCTGACAGGGGGACCCAATTCACCCCTCCACTTT.

This clone has just a few counts. The chain couples TRBV19 to TRBJ1-4, with unresolved D. The germline V gene has CDR1 LNHDA and CDR2 SQIVND (reference sequence). The V end lost 7 bases, the J end lost 7 bases, and 19 bases lay between the germline ends. This CDR3 comprises 15 residues. CDR3 coding DNA: TGTGCCAGTACCCGCTCTGGTGGAAGGAGTGAAAAACTGTTTTTT. It translates to CASTRSGGRSEKLFF.

The chain is built from TRBV7-2 and TRBJ1-2, with TRBD1 matching 9 bases. Germline V gene lookup returns CDR1 SGHTA and CDR2 FQGNSA. The CDR3 totals 18 residues. V lost 0 bases, J lost 1 base, and 9 bases stayed unmatched. The CDR3 protein is CASSLARGTGKINYGYTF. CDR3 coding DNA: TGTGCCAGCAGCTTAGCCAGGGGGACAGGGAAGATTAACTATGGCTACACCTTC.

For the CDR3, the DNA is TGTGCCAGCAGCATAGGGAGAGATACTGAAGCTTTCTTT. Translating it yields CASSIGRDTEAFF. This chain links TRBV6-1 with TRBJ1-1; D not certain. Germline CDR1 is MNHNS and CDR2 is SASEGT. The CDR3 is 13 amino acids. Trimming pared 6 bases from V and 5 bases from J, leaving 13 bases between.

J is TRBJ1-2 and V is TRBV14, with unresolved D. The CDR3 totals 16 residues. In germline, CDR1 is SGHDN, CDR2 FVKESK. Trimming cost V 2 bases and J 4 bases, with 17 bases left between them. CDR3 in DNA: TGTGCCAGCAGCCAAACGACGGAAAGCGAATCCTATGGCTACACCTTC. It is translated as CASSQTTESESYGYTF.